Listed below are T cell receptor beta chains from one sample, sequenced in a study of blood T cells in healthy people across ages. TCRdb reprocessed the 5' RACE reads via MiXCR and lists one record per CDR3 protein. The sample holds 550,000 to 650,000 distinct CDR3 sequences; about 29% are singletons and the top ten take 3% to 4%. The same specimen was also included in a second study, on T cells of mothers and their children.

The specimen sequenced was blood. The receptors here all came from a boy between 2 and 10 years old in good health. The CDR3 runs from the conserved cysteine through the conserved F or W. Each record gives: clone size, V gene, J gene, D gene, CDR3 DNA, CDR3 protein. A D gene is named only where the DNA matches it firmly. Rows give clone size only sometimes, using once, few, many, or a class for an expanded clone.

clone_size: NA; v_call: TRBV6-5; j_call: TRBJ2-7; d_call: TRBD1; cdr3_nt: TGTGCCAGCAGTTCCTTAGCAGGGGGCGTCTACGAGCAGTACTTC; cdr3_aa: CASSSLAGGVYEQYF
clone_size: NA; v_call: TRBV18; j_call: TRBJ1-3; d_call: NA; cdr3_nt: TGTGCCAGCTCACCACGGAGCAGTCGCTCTGGAAACACCATATATTTT; cdr3_aa: CASSPRSSRSGNTIYF
clone_size: NA; v_call: TRBV10-1; j_call: TRBJ2-7; d_call: TRBD2; cdr3_nt: TGCGCCAGCAGTGACGGACTAGCGCCCTACGAGCAGTACTTC; cdr3_aa: CASSDGLAPYEQYF
clone_size: many; v_call: TRBV6-2/TRBV6-3; j_call: TRBJ2-3; d_call: NA; cdr3_nt: TGTGCCAGCAGTTACGGGGGGGCCACAGATACGCAGTATTTT; cdr3_aa: CASSYGGATDTQYF
clone_size: NA; v_call: TRBV20-1; j_call: TRBJ2-1; d_call: NA; cdr3_nt: TGCAGTGCTAGAGATCCACCCTTGCAGTTCTTC; cdr3_aa: CSARDPPLQFF
clone_size: NA; v_call: TRBV12-3/TRBV12-4; j_call: TRBJ2-5; d_call: NA; cdr3_nt: TGTGCCAGCAGGGCCGTGGAGACCCAGTACTTC; cdr3_aa: CASRAVETQYF
clone_size: few; v_call: TRBV5-6; j_call: TRBJ2-3; d_call: TRBD2; cdr3_nt: TGTGCCAGCAGCTTGGGAGCGCGGGAGGGCACAGATACGCAGTATTTT; cdr3_aa: CASSLGAREGTDTQYF
clone_size: NA; v_call: TRBV3-1; j_call: TRBJ2-1; d_call: TRBD2; cdr3_nt: TGTGCCAGCAGCCCGGGACTAAACCCCTCGGGTGAGCAGTTCTTC; cdr3_aa: CASSPGLNPSGEQFF
clone_size: NA; v_call: TRBV20-1; j_call: TRBJ2-3; d_call: NA; cdr3_nt: TGCAGTGCTAGAGTGGGACCGACATTTCCTAGCACAGATACGCAGTATTTT; cdr3_aa: CSARVGPTFPSTDTQYF
clone_size: many; v_call: TRBV12-3/TRBV12-4; j_call: TRBJ1-4; d_call: NA; cdr3_nt: TGTGCCAGCAGCCGTACCGACCTCCGCCCCGATTTT; cdr3_aa: CASSRTDLRPDF
clone_size: few; v_call: TRBV28; j_call: TRBJ1-5; d_call: NA; cdr3_nt: TGTGCCAGCAGTTCACGGACGGTACCTAGCAATCAGCCCCAGCATTTT; cdr3_aa: CASSSRTVPSNQPQHF
clone_size: NA; v_call: TRBV7-9; j_call: TRBJ2-1; d_call: TRBD1; cdr3_nt: TGTGCCAGCAGCTTATTGGGACAGGGGAATGAGCAGTTCTTC; cdr3_aa: CASSLLGQGNEQFF
clone_size: few; v_call: TRBV4-1; j_call: TRBJ1-4; d_call: TRBD1; cdr3_nt: TGCGCCAGCACGGGGACAGGACCTAATGAAAAACTGTTTTTT; cdr3_aa: CASTGTGPNEKLFF
clone_size: few; v_call: TRBV27; j_call: TRBJ2-7; d_call: TRBD2; cdr3_nt: TGTGCCAGCGGAAATAGCGGGAGGGCCACCGAGCAGTACTTC; cdr3_aa: CASGNSGRATEQYF
clone_size: NA; v_call: TRBV12-3/TRBV12-4; j_call: TRBJ1-2; d_call: TRBD1; cdr3_nt: TGTGCCAGCAGCCGAGGACAGGCCCCCCCAACCTTC; cdr3_aa: CASSRGQAPPTF
clone_size: NA; v_call: TRBV7-2; j_call: TRBJ2-7; d_call: NA; cdr3_nt: TGTGCCAGCAGCTTACACCATGGAGGGGCTGGCTACGAGCAGTACTTC; cdr3_aa: CASSLHHGGAGYEQYF
clone_size: few; v_call: TRBV10-3; j_call: TRBJ2-7; d_call: TRBD2; cdr3_nt: TGTGCCATCAGCGAGGGGACTAGCGGGAGAAGCGAGCAGTACTTC; cdr3_aa: CAISEGTSGRSEQYF
clone_size: few; v_call: TRBV6-2/TRBV6-3; j_call: TRBJ1-6; d_call: NA; cdr3_nt: TGTGCCAGCAGCCTCAGGCTTAGGTCACCCCTCCACTTT; cdr3_aa: CASSLRLRSPLHF
clone_size: NA; v_call: TRBV14; j_call: TRBJ2-1; d_call: NA; cdr3_nt: TGTGCCAGCAGCCCGATCGTGGGGGTAACCCCCTACAATGAGCAGTTCTTC; cdr3_aa: CASSPIVGVTPYNEQFF
clone_size: few; v_call: TRBV5-4; j_call: TRBJ1-2; d_call: TRBD1; cdr3_nt: TGTGCCAGCAGCTTGGGACAGGGGGTTTCTGGCTACACCTTC; cdr3_aa: CASSLGQGVSGYTF
clone_size: NA; v_call: TRBV5-1; j_call: TRBJ2-5; d_call: NA; cdr3_nt: TGCGCCAGCAGCTTTGTTGGGGGTGGCGAGACCCAGTACTTC; cdr3_aa: CASSFVGGGETQYF
clone_size: many; v_call: TRBV24-1; j_call: TRBJ2-5; d_call: NA; cdr3_nt: TGTGCCACCCAGGACAGGATGGGAGGAAAGACCCAGTACTTC; cdr3_aa: CATQDRMGGKTQYF
clone_size: NA; v_call: TRBV7-2; j_call: TRBJ1-1; d_call: NA; cdr3_nt: TGTGCCAGCAGCACGGGCCGGTTCACTGAAGCTTTCTTT; cdr3_aa: CASSTGRFTEAFF
clone_size: NA; v_call: TRBV7-9; j_call: TRBJ2-5; d_call: NA; cdr3_nt: TGTACCAGCAGCGTCGGACACCGGGAGACCCAGTACTTC; cdr3_aa: CTSSVGHRETQYF
clone_size: many; v_call: TRBV10-3; j_call: TRBJ2-5; d_call: NA; cdr3_nt: TGTGCCATCAGTGACACAGGGTCTCAGTACTTC; cdr3_aa: CAISDTGSQYF
clone_size: NA; v_call: TRBV12-3/TRBV12-4; j_call: TRBJ2-7; d_call: TRBD1; cdr3_nt: TGTGCCAGCAGTCCTTCTTCCGGGACAGGGGCCGAGAAGTACTTC; cdr3_aa: CASSPSSGTGAEKYF
clone_size: NA; v_call: TRBV10-3; j_call: TRBJ1-1; d_call: NA; cdr3_nt: TGTGCCATCAGTGAATCCGGGGGGAACACTGAAGCTTTCTTT; cdr3_aa: CAISESGGNTEAFF
clone_size: NA; v_call: TRBV29-1; j_call: TRBJ2-7; d_call: TRBD1; cdr3_nt: TGCGGCGTTCGGACAGGTCTCTCCTACGAGCAGTACTTC; cdr3_aa: CGVRTGLSYEQYF